What follows are 4 T cell receptor beta chains derived from one specimen sequenced in a study of shared clonotypes between healthy human individuals. The repertoire was sequenced with immunoSEQ multiplex PCR; TCRdb's copy has only in-frame clones and lacks some. The sample contains 2 million to 3 million clones, 80% to 95% of which appear only once. The sequencing input was naive CD4+ T cells from PBMCs. Subset specified: CD45RA+ positively selected. The receptors stem from a young man in good health. Some clones in this sample may be carry-over from other donors' samples.

This sequence joins TRBV10-3 and TRBJ1-2, with 11 nucleotides matching TRBD1. V was pared by 5 bases and J by 4 bases, with 6 bases of the junction left unmatched. Germline V gives CDR1 ENHRY, CDR2 SYGVKD. The CDR3 contains 15 residues. CDR3 sequence (DNA): TGTGCCATCAGTCCCGGGACAGGGGGACCCTATGGCTACACCTTC. Translating it yields CAISPGTGGPYGYTF.

This sequence joins TRBV11-2 and TRBJ2-5; TRBD1 matches at 9 bases. The J segment lost 4 bases and the V segment lost 1 base, leaving 10 bases of the junction unmatched. The CDR3 loop spans 17 amino acids. Germline loops: CDR1 SGHAT, CDR2 FQNNGV. The CDR3 region is CASSLATGGGVVETQYF. CDR3 in DNA: TGTGCCAGCAGCTTAGCAACAGGGGGCGGGGTGGTAGAGACCCAGTACTTC.

This chain links TRBV28 with TRBJ2-7; unclear D gene. Germline values: CDR1 MDHEN, CDR2 SYDVKM. V was trimmed by 7 bases and J by 3 bases, leaving 16 bases between them. The length of the CDR3 is 14 residues. The CDR3 DNA follows: TGTGCCAGCACCCCGGCCCCCCGCGGCTACGAGCAGTACTTC. Translated, it gives CASTPAPRGYEQYF. Full variable domain (outside the CDR3, taken from reference TRBV28 and TRBJ2-7): DVKVTQSSRYLVKRTGEKVFLECVQDMDHENMFWYRQDPGLGLRLIYFSYDVKMKEKGDIPEGYSVSREKKERFSLILESASTNQTSMYLCASTPAPRGYEQYFGPGTRLTVT.

The chain carries TRBV29-1 and TRBJ2-5; 8 positions agree with TRBD1. The J call may not be correct, given that the DNA end is closer to TRBJ2-7. In germline, CDR1 is SQVTM, CDR2 ANQGSEA. This CDR3 region has 14 residues. The CDR3 is CSVVRGTGPYEQYF. CDR3 in DNA: TGCAGCGTTGTTAGAGGGACAGGACCCTACGAGCAGTACTTC.